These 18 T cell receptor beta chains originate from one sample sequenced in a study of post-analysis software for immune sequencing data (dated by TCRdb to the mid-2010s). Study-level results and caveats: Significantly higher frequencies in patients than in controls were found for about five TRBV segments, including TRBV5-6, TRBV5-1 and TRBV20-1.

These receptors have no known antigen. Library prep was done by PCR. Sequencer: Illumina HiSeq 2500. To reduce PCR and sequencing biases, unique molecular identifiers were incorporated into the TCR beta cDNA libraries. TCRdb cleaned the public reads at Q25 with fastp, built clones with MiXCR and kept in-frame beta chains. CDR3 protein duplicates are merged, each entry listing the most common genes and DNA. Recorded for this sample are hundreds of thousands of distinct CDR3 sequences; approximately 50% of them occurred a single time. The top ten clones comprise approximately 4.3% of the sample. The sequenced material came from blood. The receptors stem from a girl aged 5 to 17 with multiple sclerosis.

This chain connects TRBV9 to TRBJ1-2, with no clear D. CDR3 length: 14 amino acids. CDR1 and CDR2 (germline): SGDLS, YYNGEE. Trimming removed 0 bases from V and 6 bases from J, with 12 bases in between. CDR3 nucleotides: TGTGCCAGCAGCGTAGGGGCAGGACCCGATGGCTACACCTTC. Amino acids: CASSVGAGPDGYTF.

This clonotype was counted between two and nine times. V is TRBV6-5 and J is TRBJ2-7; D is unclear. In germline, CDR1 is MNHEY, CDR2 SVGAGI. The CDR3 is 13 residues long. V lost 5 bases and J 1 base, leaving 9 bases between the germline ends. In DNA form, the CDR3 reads TGTGCCAGCAGTCCTCTGACATCCTACGAGCAGTACTTC. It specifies CASSPLTSYEQYF.

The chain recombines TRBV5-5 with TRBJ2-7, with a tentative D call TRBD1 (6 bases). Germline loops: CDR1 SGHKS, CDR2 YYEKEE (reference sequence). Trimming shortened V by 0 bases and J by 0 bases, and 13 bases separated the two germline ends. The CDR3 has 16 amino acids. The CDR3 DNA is TGTGCCAGCAGCTTGGCCTGGGACAAGAGCTCCTACGAGCAGTACTTC. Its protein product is CASSLAWDKSSYEQYF.

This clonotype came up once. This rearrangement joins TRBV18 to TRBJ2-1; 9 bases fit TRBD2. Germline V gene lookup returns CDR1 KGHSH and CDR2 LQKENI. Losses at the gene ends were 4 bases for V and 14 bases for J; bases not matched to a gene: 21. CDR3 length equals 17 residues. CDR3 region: CASSRGASGTRSSREFF. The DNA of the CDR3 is TGTGCCAGCTCACGAGGAGCTAGCGGGACTCGTTCATCCAGGGAGTTCTTC.

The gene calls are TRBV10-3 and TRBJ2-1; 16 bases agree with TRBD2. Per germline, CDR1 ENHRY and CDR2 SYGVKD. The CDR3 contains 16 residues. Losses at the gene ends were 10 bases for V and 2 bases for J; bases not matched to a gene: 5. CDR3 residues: CATGLAGGPPYNEQFF. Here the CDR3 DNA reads TGTGCCACGGGACTAGCGGGAGGGCCGCCCTACAATGAGCAGTTCTTC.

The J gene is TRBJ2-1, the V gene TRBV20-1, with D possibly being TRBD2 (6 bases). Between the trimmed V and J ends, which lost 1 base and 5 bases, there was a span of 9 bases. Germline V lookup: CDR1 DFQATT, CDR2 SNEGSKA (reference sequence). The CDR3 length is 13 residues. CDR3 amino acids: CSARAGVNNEQFF. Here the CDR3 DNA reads TGCAGTGCTAGAGCGGGAGTGAACAATGAGCAGTTCTTC.

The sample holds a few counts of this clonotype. The CDR3 sequence is CSVAGLKIGTQYF. CDR3 nucleotide sequence: TGCAGCGTTGCAGGACTCAAGATAGGGACCCAGTACTTC. The gene calls are TRBV29-1 and TRBJ2-5; possibly TRBD2 for D (5 bases). The CDR3 is made up of 13 amino acids. Trimming pared 4 bases from V and 7 bases from J, leaving 16 bases between. CDR1 and CDR2 (germline): SQVTM, ANQGSEA.

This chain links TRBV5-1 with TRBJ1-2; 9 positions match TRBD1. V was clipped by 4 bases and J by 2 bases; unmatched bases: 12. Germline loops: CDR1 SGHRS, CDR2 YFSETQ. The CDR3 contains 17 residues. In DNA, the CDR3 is TGCGCCAGCAGCGAGACCCTCGGGACAGGGTCGAACTATGGCTACACCTTC. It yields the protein CASSETLGTGSNYGYTF.

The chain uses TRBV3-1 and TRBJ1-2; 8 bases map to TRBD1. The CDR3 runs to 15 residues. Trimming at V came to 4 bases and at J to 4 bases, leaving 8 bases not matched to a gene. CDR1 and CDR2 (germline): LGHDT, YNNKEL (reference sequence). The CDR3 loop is CASSPDRGLFYGYTF. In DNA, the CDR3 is TGTGCCAGCAGCCCAGACAGGGGTTTATTCTATGGCTACACCTTC. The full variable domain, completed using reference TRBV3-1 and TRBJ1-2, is DTAVSQTPKYLVTQMGNDKSIKCEQNLGHDTMYWYKQDSKKFLKIMFSYNNKELIINETVPNRFSPKSPDKAHLNLHINSLELGDSAVYFCASSPDRGLFYGYTFGSGTRLTVV.

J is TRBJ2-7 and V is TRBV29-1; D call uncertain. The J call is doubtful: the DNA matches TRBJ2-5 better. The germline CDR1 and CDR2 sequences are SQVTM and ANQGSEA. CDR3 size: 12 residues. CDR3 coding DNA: TGCAGCGCTGTCTGGGGTCGGGAGACCCAGTACTTC. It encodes CSAVWGRETQYF.

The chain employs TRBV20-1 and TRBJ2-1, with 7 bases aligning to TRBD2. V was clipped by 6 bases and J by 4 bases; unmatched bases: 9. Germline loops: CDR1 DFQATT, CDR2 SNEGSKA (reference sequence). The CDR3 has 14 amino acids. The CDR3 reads CSASDGGSYNEQFF. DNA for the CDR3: TGCAGTGCATCAGACGGGGGGAGTTACAATGAGCAGTTCTTC.

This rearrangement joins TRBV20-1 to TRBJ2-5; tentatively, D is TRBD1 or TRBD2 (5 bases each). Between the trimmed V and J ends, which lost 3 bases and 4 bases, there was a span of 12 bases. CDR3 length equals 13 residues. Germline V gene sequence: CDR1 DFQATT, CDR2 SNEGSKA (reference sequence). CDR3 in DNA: TGCAGTGCTAGTCCCGGGGCCGGAGAGACCCAGTACTTC. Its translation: CSASPGAGETQYF.

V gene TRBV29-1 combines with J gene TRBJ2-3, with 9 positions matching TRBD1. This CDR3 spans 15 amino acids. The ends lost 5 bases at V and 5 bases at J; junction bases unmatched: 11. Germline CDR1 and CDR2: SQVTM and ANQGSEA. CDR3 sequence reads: CSVPLAGQGRDTQYF. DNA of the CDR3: TGCAGCGTTCCGCTTGCGGGACAGGGTAGAGATACGCAGTATTTT.

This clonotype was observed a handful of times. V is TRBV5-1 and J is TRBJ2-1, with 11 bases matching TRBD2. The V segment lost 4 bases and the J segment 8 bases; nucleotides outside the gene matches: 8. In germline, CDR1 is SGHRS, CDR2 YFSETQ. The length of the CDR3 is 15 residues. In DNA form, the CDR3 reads TGCGCCAGCAGCCTGAGTAGCGGGGGGGCGGATGAGCAGTTCTTC. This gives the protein CASSLSSGGADEQFF.

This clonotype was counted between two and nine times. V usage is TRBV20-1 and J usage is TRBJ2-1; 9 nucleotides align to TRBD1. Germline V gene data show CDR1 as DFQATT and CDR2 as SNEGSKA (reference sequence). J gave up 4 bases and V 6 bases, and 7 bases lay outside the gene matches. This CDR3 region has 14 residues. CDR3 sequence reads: CSATTGQGYNEQFF. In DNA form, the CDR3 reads TGCAGTGCCACAACGGGACAGGGATACAATGAGCAGTTCTTC.

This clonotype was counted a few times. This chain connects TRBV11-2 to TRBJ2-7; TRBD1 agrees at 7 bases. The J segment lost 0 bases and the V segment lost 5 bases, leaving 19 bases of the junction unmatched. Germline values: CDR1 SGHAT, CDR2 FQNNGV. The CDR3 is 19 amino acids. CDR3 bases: TGTGCCAGCAGCCCCCGGACAGGTACCCCTTTCAACCTCTCCTACGAGCAGTACTTC. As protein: CASSPRTGTPFNLSYEQYF.

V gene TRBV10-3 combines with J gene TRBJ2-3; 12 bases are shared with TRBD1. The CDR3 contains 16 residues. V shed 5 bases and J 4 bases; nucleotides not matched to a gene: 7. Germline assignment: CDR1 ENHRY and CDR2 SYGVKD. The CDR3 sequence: CAISHPGQGASDTQYF. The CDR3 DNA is TGTGCCATCAGTCATCCGGGACAGGGGGCTTCAGATACGCAGTATTTT.

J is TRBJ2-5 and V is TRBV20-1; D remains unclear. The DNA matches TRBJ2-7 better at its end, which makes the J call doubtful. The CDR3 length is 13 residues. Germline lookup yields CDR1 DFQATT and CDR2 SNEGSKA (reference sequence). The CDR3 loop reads CSASTIYSYEQYF. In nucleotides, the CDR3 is TGCAGTGCTAGCACTATATACTCCTACGAGCAGTACTTC.